This TCR beta chain comes out of a study of blood T cell repertoires in COVID-19. Study overall: Sites in the United States, Italy and Spain provided acute and convalescent COVID-19 samples. The analysed material was cDNA or gDNA that came from T cells, B-cell-depleted T cells, or PBMCs.

The CDR3 consists of 16 residues. CDR1 is SGHVS and CDR2 is FQNEAQ in the germline V gene. After removal of 2 bases from V and 2 bases from J, the junction contained 6 bases not matched to a gene. As handled by the study authors: Reference gene primers were amplified, and this amplification served to estimate nucleated cell counts. Sequencing used immunoSEQ multiplex PCR; TCRdb keeps in-frame clones, though not all of them. V and J calls plus clone size are reproduced from that table; the DNA served to infer D and trimming. The data contain approximately 200,000 clones, 85% to 90% of them singletons.

This chain joins TRBV7-8 and TRBJ1-3; 7 nucleotides agree with TRBD1. This receptor was identified in a man between 45 and 60 years old with acute or convalescent COVID-19. The sample comprised peripheral blood. The CDR3 nucleotides are TGTGCCAGCAGCTTAATCGGACAGGCGGCTGGAAACACCATATATTTT. Encoded protein: CASSLIGQAAGNTIYF.